A single sample gave rise to the 9 T cell receptor beta chains below, sequenced in a study of control samples from healthy donors and cancer patients. The method was immunoSEQ multiplex PCR; TCRdb's version includes in-frame clones alone and lacks a portion of them. The sample has about 120,000 clones, over 75% seen once. Sequenced sample: PBMCs. The receptors shown here come from a woman aged 45-65 years with colorectal cancer.

This chain joins TRBV11-2 and TRBJ1-1; D unresolved. This CDR3 is built from 11 residues. The germline gives CDR1 SGHAT, CDR2 FQNNGV. The ends were cut back, 8 bases at V and 0 bases at J, with 4 bases in the middle. CDR3 nucleotide sequence: TGTGCCAGCCAGGTGAACACTGAAGCTTTCTTT. It codes for CASQVNTEAFF.

This clone was detected a few times. The CDR3 sequence is CAWSSGRGETQYF. In DNA, the CDR3 is TGTGCCTGGAGCAGCGGGAGGGGAGAGACCCAGTACTTC. The rearrangement links TRBV30 to TRBJ2-5, with 10 bases fitting TRBD2. This CDR3 region has 13 residues. Germline V CDR1 and CDR2: GTSNPN, SVGIG (reference sequence). Trimming at V came to 3 bases and at J to 4 bases, leaving 2 bases not matched to a gene.

The chain is built from TRBV6-5 and TRBJ1-6; D is undetermined. CDR3 length equals 14 residues. Trimming left V 6 bases short and J 6 bases short, with 12 bases between. The V gene's germline CDR1 is MNHEY and CDR2 SVGAGI. CDR3 amino acids: CASSFSGANSPLHF. For the CDR3, the DNA is TGTGCCAGCAGCTTCAGCGGTGCTAATTCACCCCTCCACTTT.

This clone came up once. DNA of the CDR3: TGTGCCAGCAGCCAAGAACAGGGGAACAATGAGCAGTTCTTC. This codes for CASSQEQGNNEQFF. The chain carries TRBV3-1 (or the pseudogene TRBV3-2) and TRBJ2-1, with TRBD1 matching 7 bases. Germline V gene sequence: CDR1 LGHDT, CDR2 YNNKEL (reference sequence). The CDR3 is made up of 14 amino acids. Germline trimming cut 0 bases from V and 5 bases from J; bases unmatched to any gene: 1.

This clone has more than one count but fewer than ten. The same CDR3 also results from other DNA sequences found in this sample. The V and J genes are TRBV7-3 and TRBJ2-1; 10 bases are a match to TRBD2. From germline, CDR1 is SGHTA and CDR2 FQGTGA. This CDR3 has 14 amino acids. The trim removed 3 bases at V and 9 bases at J, leaving 5 bases unmatched. CDR3 sequence: CASSLGSGGTEQFF. The CDR3 coding sequence is TGTGCCAGCAGCTTGGGTAGCGGGGGGACTGAGCAGTTCTTC.

The chain recombines TRBV28 with TRBJ1-2; TRBD1 matches 8 bases. The CDR3 is made up of 12 amino acids. The germline CDR1 and CDR2 sequences are MDHEN and SYDVKM. The trim removed 11 bases at V and 4 bases at J, leaving 6 bases unmatched. In nucleotides, the CDR3 is TGTGCCGGGGGAACAGGGGGCTATGGCTACACCTTC. Protein sequence: CAGGTGGYGYTF.

The chain has TRBV27 and TRBJ2-7; maybe TRBD1 (6 bases). The germline V gene has CDR1 MNHEY and CDR2 SMNVEV (reference sequence). The CDR3 is made up of 13 amino acids. Trimming cost V 4 bases and J 5 bases, with 12 bases left between them. The DNA of the CDR3 is TGTGCCAGCAGTTATCTTGGGGGCGACGAGCAGTACTTC. It translates to CASSYLGGDEQYF.

The gene calls are TRBV10-3 and TRBJ1-1; D remains ambiguous. Per the germline V gene, CDR1 is ENHRY and CDR2 is SYGVKD. CDR3 length: 13 amino acids. V lost 10 bases and J 1 base, leaving 13 bases between the germline ends. The CDR3 spells CASEREANTEAFF. The CDR3 DNA is TGTGCCAGCGAGCGAGAGGCGAACACTGAAGCTTTCTTT.

This sequence joins TRBV2 and TRBJ1-3, with D uncertain. The CDR3 has 16 amino acids. Deletions cut 5 bases from V and 5 bases from J, with 19 bases between. CDR1 SNHLY and CDR2 FYNNEI come from the germline V gene. The CDR3: CASSPQLGVMRNTIYF. The DNA of the CDR3 is TGTGCCAGCAGTCCGCAGTTGGGCGTTATGCGAAACACCATATATTTT.